This T cell receptor beta chain was observed in a study of human T cells and chemical hapten exposure. Time point reported: healthy volunteer bleed at 2 weeks. Extraction yielded total RNA from whole blood (unfractionated). The CDR3 runs 13 residues. Germline V gene data show CDR1 as ENHRY and CDR2 as SYGVKD. TCRdb reanalysed the RACE reads using MiXCR and keeps one entry per CDR3 protein. Of tens of thousands of distinct CDR3 sequences listed, approximately 4.7% were seen once; the top ten hold about 1.6%. Study results and caveats: The number of TCRs above 1 in 1000 frequency did not change after DPC sensitization.

As to this clonotype: Its antigen is still unknown. Sequence at one end of the junction differs from germline and may be a read error.

The chain has TRBV10-3 and TRBJ2-3, with 9 bases aligning to TRBD2. Sequenced: whole blood. The clonotype comes from a female donor in good health. Some clones in this sample may be carry-over from other donors' samples. The CDR3 region is CEISGTSTDTQYF. CDR3 sequence (DNA): TGTGAAATAAGTGGGACTAGCACCGATACGCAGTATTTT.